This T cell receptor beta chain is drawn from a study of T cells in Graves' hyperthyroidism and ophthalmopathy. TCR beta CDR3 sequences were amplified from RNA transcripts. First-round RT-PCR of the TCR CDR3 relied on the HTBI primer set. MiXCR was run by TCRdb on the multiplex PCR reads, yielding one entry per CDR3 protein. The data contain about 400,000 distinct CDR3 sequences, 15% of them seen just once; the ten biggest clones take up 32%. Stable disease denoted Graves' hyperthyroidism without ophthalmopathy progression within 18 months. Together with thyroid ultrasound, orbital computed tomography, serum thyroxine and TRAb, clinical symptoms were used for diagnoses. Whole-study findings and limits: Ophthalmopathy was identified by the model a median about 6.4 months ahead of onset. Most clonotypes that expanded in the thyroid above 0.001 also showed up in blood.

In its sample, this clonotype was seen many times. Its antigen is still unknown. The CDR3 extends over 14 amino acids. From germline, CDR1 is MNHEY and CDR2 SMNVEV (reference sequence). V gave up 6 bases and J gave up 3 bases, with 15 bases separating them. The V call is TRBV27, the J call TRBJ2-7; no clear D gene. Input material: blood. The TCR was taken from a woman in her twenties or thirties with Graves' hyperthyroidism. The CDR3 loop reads CASRRNLDGYEQYF. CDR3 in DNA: TGTGCCAGCAGGCGTAATCTGGACGGCTACGAGCAGTACTTC.